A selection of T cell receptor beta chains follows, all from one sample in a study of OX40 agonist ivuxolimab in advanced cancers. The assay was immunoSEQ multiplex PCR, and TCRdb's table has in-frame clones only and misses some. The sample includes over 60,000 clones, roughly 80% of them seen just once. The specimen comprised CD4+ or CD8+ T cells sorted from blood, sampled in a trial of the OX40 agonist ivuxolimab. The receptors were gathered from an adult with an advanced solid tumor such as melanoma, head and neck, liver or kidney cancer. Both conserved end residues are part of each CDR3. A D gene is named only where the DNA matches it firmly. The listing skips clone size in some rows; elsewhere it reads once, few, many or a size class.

TGTGCCATCTCCGGGGCGGATAATCAGCCCCAGCATTTT | CAISGADNQPQHF | 13 | TRBJ1-5 | TRBV10-3 | . | .
TGTGCCAGCAGTTCAGGGGAGAATTGGGAAAAACTGTTTTTT | CASSSGENWEKLFF | 14 | TRBJ1-4 | TRBV27 | . | .
TGCGCCAGCAGCCAGGGCTTATGGTTCAATCAGCCCCAGCATTTT | CASSQGLWFNQPQHF | 15 | TRBJ1-5 | TRBV4-1 | . | .
TGTGCCACCAGCTCCGGACAGCTCACCGAAGCTTTCTTT | CATSSGQLTEAFF | 13 | TRBJ1-1 | TRBV15 | once | .
TGTGCCAGCAGCCCTCTAGGGAGAGAGACCCAGTACTTC | CASSPLGRETQYF | 13 | TRBJ2-5 | TRBV7-3 | . | .
TGTGCCAGCAGTTGGGGAAACTATGGCTACACCTTC | CASSWGNYGYTF | 12 | TRBJ1-2 | TRBV28 | . | .
TGTGCCAGTAGTACGAGGGAGATGATGTATAATGAGCAGTTCTTC | CASSTREMMYNEQFF | 15 | TRBJ2-1 | TRBV19 | . | .
TGCAGCGTTTCTAGCGGAACCTCTGGGGCCAACGTCCTGACTTTC | CSVSSGTSGANVLTF | 15 | TRBJ2-6 | TRBV29-1 | . | TRBD2
TGTGCCAGCAGTGACGAGAATCAGCCCCAGCATTTT | CASSDENQPQHF | 12 | TRBJ1-5 | TRBV2 | . | .
TGTGCCAGCAGCTTAGCGGGAGGAGTGTACGAGCAGTACTTC | CASSLAGGVYEQYF | 14 | TRBJ2-7 | TRBV7-2 | once | .
TGTGCCAGCAGTCCGTATTCTAGCGGGAGGGTAGATACGCAGTATTTT | CASSPYSSGRVDTQYF | 16 | TRBJ2-3 | TRBV27 | . | TRBD2
TGTGCCAGCAGCGGCGGGACTAGCGGGAGTCCCGAGCAGTACTTC | CASSGGTSGSPEQYF | 15 | TRBJ2-7 | TRBV6-5 | . | TRBD2
TGTGCCAGCAGCTTTGGAGGAGGGGGAGGTACTGAAGCTTTCTTT | CASSFGGGGGTEAFF | 15 | TRBJ1-1 | TRBV11-2 | . | .
TGTGCCAGCAGCGTAGGGGAGGGCACGAACACTGAAGCTTTCTTT | CASSVGEGTNTEAFF | 15 | TRBJ1-1 | TRBV9 | . | .
TGTGCCAGCAGTGACAGGGACGGGGGATACAATGAGCAGTTCTTC | CASSDRDGGYNEQFF | 15 | TRBJ2-1 | TRBV6-1 | . | .
TGTGCCAGCAGCCCGACTAGCGGGAGTAGCAATGAGCAGTTCTTC | CASSPTSGSSNEQFF | 15 | TRBJ2-1 | TRBV7-8 | . | TRBD2
TGTGCCAGCAGGGCCGGTCCCGTTAGCAATCAGCCCCAGCATTTT | CASRAGPVSNQPQHF | 15 | TRBJ1-5 | TRBV5-6 | . | .
TGCGCCAGCAGTTCGGGCGCCCCTAACTATGGCTACACCTTC | CASSSGAPNYGYTF | 14 | TRBJ1-2 | TRBV5-1 | . | .
TGTGCCAGCAGCTTAACAGGGACAGATAGCGGCTACACCTTC | CASSLTGTDSGYTF | 14 | TRBJ1-2 | TRBV7-3 | . | TRBD1
TGTGCCAGCAGCACCCGGGGTCAGGGGGCGAGGGAGCAGTACTTC | CASSTRGQGAREQYF | 15 | TRBJ2-7 | TRBV2 | . | TRBD1
TGTGCCAGCAGCTTCCGCGGGGGGGCCGACACAGATACGCAGTATTTT | CASSFRGGADTDTQYF | 16 | TRBJ2-3 | TRBV7-3 | once | TRBD2
TGTGCCAGTAGTCCCCAGGGACAGGGAGGAGACGAGCAGTACTTC | CASSPQGQGGDEQYF | 15 | TRBJ2-7 | TRBV19 | . | TRBD1
TGTGCCAGCACTAGCGGGCCCACCGGGGAGCTGTTTTTT | CASTSGPTGELFF | 13 | TRBJ2-2 | TRBV2 | many | TRBD2
TGTGCCAGCACCGGACAGGGGGCGGTTACCGGGGAGCTGTTTTTT | CASTGQGAVTGELFF | 15 | TRBJ2-2 | TRBV7-2 | . | TRBD1
TGTGCCAGCAGCTCCAGGACCGAAAATAATTCACCCCTCCACTTT | CASSSRTENNSPLHF | 15 | TRBJ1-6 | TRBV2 | . | .
TGTGCCAGCAGTCCCCCAGGGTCAGATACGCAGTATTTT | CASSPPGSDTQYF | 13 | TRBJ2-3 | TRBV27 | . | .
TGTGCCAGCTCACCGGGAACAGCCACCTACGAGCAGTACTTC | CASSPGTATYEQYF | 14 | TRBJ2-7 | TRBV18 | . | .
TGTGCCAGCAGCTTACTTGAGATTAACAATGAGCAGTTCTTC | CASSLLEINNEQFF | 14 | TRBJ2-1 | TRBV7-9 | . | .
TGTGCCAGCAGCTTAACGCCCCCGGGACAGGATAGTGAGCAGTACTTC | CASSLTPPGQDSEQYF | 16 | TRBJ2-7 | TRBV7-3 | . | TRBD1
TGTGCCAGCAGGAGAAAGTCACAGGGGGGGTACGAGCAGTACTTC | CASRRKSQGGYEQYF | 15 | TRBJ2-7 | TRBV27 | once | .
TGTGCCAGCAGTAGTCCCGGGACACCAACCTACGAGCAGTACTTC | CASSSPGTPTYEQYF | 15 | TRBJ2-7 | TRBV28 | . | .
TGTGCCAGCAGCCAAGGTGGCAGGGGAATGAACACTGAAGCTTTCTTT | CASSQGGRGMNTEAFF | 16 | TRBJ1-1 | TRBV14 | . | .
TGTGCCAGCACCCGGACAGGCCTCCGGTCCCCTCAAGAGACCCAGTACTTC | CASTRTGLRSPQETQYF | 17 | TRBJ2-5 | TRBV28 | . | TRBD1
TGTGCCAGCTCACCGCCTTTGGAAGGCCCTGAAGCTTTCTTT | CASSPPLEGPEAFF | 14 | TRBJ1-1 | TRBV18 | . | .
TGTGCCAGCAGTTTCCCTACTAGCGGGCCTTACGAGCAGTACTTC | CASSFPTSGPYEQYF | 15 | TRBJ2-7 | TRBV28 | . | TRBD2
TGTGCCTGGAGTGGAGGGGGAGTCCTAGCCGAGCAGTACTTC | CAWSGGGVLAEQYF | 14 | TRBJ2-7 | TRBV30 | . | .
TGTGCCAGCAGTGATCTAGCGGGGGGTCCCGCCGGGAAAAACAATGAGCAGTTCTTC | CASSDLAGGPAGKNNEQFF | 19 | TRBJ2-1 | TRBV6-1 | once | TRBD2
TGTGCCAGCTCACCACCGCAGGGGATGGAAAACTATGGCTACACCTTC | CASSPPQGMENYGYTF | 16 | TRBJ1-2 | TRBV18 | . | .
TGTGCCAGCAGTCGAGGGGTATGGGATACGCAGTATTTT | CASSRGVWDTQYF | 13 | TRBJ2-3 | TRBV6-6 | . | .
TGTGCCAGCTCACCACCGCCGGGAGCGACCACCGGGGAGCTGTTTTTT | CASSPPPGATTGELFF | 16 | TRBJ2-2 | TRBV18 | . | .
TGTGCCAGCAGTTTAGGGGGCCAGGGCGAAAAACTGTTTTTT | CASSLGGQGEKLFF | 14 | TRBJ1-4 | TRBV27 | . | .
TGTGCCAGCTCACCAGGGACAGGGAGAACCAATGAGCAGTTCTTC | CASSPGTGRTNEQFF | 15 | TRBJ2-1 | TRBV18 | few | TRBD1
TGTGCCAGCTCAGCAATCGTTACGGACACTGAAGCTTTCTTT | CASSAIVTDTEAFF | 14 | TRBJ1-1 | TRBV7-9 | . | .